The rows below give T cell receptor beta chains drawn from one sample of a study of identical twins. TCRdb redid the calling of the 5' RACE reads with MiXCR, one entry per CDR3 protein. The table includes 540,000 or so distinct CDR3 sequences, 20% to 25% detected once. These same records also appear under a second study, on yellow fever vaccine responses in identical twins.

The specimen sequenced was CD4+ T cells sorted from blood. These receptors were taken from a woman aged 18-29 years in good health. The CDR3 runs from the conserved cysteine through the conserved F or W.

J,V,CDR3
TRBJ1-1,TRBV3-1,CASSQGPGTGYIEAFF
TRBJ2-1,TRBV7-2,CASSKPLEDDEQFF
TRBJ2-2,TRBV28,CASYPQRTITGELFF
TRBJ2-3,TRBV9,CASSVAAGATDTQYF
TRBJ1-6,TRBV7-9,CASSSRDSPLHF
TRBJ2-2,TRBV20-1,CSARDGGKTGELFF
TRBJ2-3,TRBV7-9,CASSQGLAGRDTQYF
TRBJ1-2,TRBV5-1,CASSDQGASGYTF
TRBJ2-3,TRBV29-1,CSGGAGTTDTQYF
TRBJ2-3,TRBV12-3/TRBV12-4,CASSSTVTDTQYF
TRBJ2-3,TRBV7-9,CASSLTSVTDTQYF
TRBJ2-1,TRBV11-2,CASSRQGSGRGRYNEQFF
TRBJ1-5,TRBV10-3,CAISEFSGGNQPQHF
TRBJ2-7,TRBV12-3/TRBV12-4,CASSLPPTYEQYF
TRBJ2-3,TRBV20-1,CSASSLIGFVTDTQYF
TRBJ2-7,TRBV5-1,CASSLRWSKSSYEQYF
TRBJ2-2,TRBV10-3,CAISEGRTGGSAGELFF
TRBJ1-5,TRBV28,CASSPRGQGGNQPQHF
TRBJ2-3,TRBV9,CASSPSPLGGRGTDTQYF
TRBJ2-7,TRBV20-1,CSARVPGTVYEQYF
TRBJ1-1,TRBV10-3,CAIRNSEDTEAFF
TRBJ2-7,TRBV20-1,CSASGRTTYEQYF
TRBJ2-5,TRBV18,CASSLLGTAKETQYF
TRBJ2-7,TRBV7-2,CASSQNRVGEQYF
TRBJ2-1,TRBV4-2,CASSESGANEQFF
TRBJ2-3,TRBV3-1,CASSPAGPGGPGDTQYF
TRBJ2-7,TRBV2,CASRDRGPYEQYF
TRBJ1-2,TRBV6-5,CASSYADWGYGYTF
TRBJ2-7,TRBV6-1,CASSLSGGEQYF
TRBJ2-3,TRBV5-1,CASSSGVTGASTDTQYF
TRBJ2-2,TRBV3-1,CASSQGISGELFF
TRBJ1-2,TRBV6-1,CASSGTGGYTF
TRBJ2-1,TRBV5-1,CASSLIAVGAYNEQFF
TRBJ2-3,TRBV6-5,CASSYVEGADTQYF
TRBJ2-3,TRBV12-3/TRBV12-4,CASSLSRLSTDTQYF
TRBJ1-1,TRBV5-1,CASNYLGEATEAFF
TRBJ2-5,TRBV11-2,CASSLVPAGGLETQYF
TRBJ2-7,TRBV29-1,CSASGASNEQYF
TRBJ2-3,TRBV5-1,CASSLGATGTSTDTQYF
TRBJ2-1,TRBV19,CASSPNYGGGYNEQFF
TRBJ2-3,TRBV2,CASSLGQATFTDTQYF
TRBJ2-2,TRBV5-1,CASSLGRGGGTGELFF
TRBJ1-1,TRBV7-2,CASSLPYRGLGTEAFF
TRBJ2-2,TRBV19,CASSGRTPNTGELFF
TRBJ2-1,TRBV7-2,CASSLVGYEQFF
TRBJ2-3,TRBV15,CATSRVLRVADTDTQYF
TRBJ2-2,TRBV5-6,CASSTAPGGKDTGELFF
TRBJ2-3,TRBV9,CASSAGLAGAGVGDTQYF
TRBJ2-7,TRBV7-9,CASSAGSTEQYF
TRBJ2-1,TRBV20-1,CSASGGLEYNEQFF
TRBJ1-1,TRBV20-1,CSATTREGAEAFF
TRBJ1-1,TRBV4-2,CASSQGTENTEAFF
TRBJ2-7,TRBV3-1,CASSPGPGYEQYF
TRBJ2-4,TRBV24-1,CATSDFAGIQYF
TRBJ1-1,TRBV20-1,CSATDSGGMRTEAFF
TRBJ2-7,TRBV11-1,CASSLSQGQTYEQYF
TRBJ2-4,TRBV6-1,CASKELAGGVSKNIQYF
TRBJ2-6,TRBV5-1,CASSLEGSGANVLTF
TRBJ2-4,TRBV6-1,CASSQVGDRAKNIQYF